The 14 T cell receptor beta chains in this list originate from one sample, sequenced in a study of blood T cell repertoires in COVID-19. Sequenced by immunoSEQ multiplex PCR; TCRdb stores in-frame clones only, minus some. The data show roughly 250,000 clones, with about 86% seen just once and 15% to 17% held by the top ten. Sequenced sample: peripheral blood. The receptors come from a person aged 70 to 85 with COVID-19, enrolled during active disease.

This chain uses TRBV6-5 with TRBJ1-4; D call uncertain. Germline V lookup: CDR1 MNHEY, CDR2 SVGAGI. This CDR3 is 16 amino acids long. Deletions cut 3 bases from V and 8 bases from J, with 19 bases between. CDR3 DNA sequence: TGTGCCAGCAGTTATGATATGTTGGCCAACGGGGAAAAACTGTTTTTT. It encodes CASSYDMLANGEKLFF.

The chain recombines TRBV6-5 with TRBJ1-1; D is possibly TRBD1 (6 bases). The V gene lost 10 bases and the J gene lost 7 bases, with 13 bases spanning the gap. Per the germline V gene, CDR1 is MNHEY and CDR2 is SVGAGI. The CDR3 sequence is 11 residues long. Here the CDR3 DNA reads TGTGCCACTACCGACAGGTTTGAAGCTTTCTTT. Protein: CATTDRFEAFF.

V usage is TRBV29-1 and J usage is TRBJ2-7; 10 bases are shared with TRBD2. The CDR3 extends over 14 amino acids. The junction had 10 bases not matched to a gene; V was cut back by 7 bases and J by 4 bases. Germline CDR1 is SQVTM and CDR2 is ANQGSEA. CDR3 loop: CSGASGGPRYEQYF. CDR3 sequence (DNA): TGCAGCGGGGCTAGCGGGGGACCACGATACGAGCAGTACTTC.

The V call is TRBV5-5, the J call TRBJ2-1, with D perhaps TRBD2 (5 bases). V was shortened by 2 bases and J by 9 bases, with 21 bases between the two germline ends. Germline loops: CDR1 SGHKS, CDR2 YYEKEE (reference sequence). The CDR3 covers 16 residues. The CDR3 here is CASSFGAAIRSGEQFF. The CDR3 region has the DNA TGTGCCAGCAGCTTCGGAGCTGCTATTCGGAGCGGTGAGCAGTTCTTC.

This clone has only a few counts. As DNA, the CDR3 is TGTGCCAGCAGGAACACAGGGCCAGCTGTAGCTTTCTTT. This sequence encodes CASRNTGPAVAFF. This rearrangement joins TRBV28 to TRBJ1-1, with D possibly TRBD1 on 6 matching bases. V lost 6 bases to trimming and J lost 10 bases, with 18 bases between them. The CDR3 has 13 amino acids. Germline V CDR1 and CDR2: MDHEN, SYDVKM.

V gene TRBV19 combines with J gene TRBJ2-2; 8 bases map to TRBD2. With 5 bases clipped from V and 3 bases from J, the junction kept 5 bases outside the gene matches. Looked up from germline, CDR1 is LNHDA and CDR2 is SQIVND (reference sequence). The CDR3 loop spans 15 amino acids. The CDR3 coding sequence is TGTGCCAGTAGTCTTGGCGGGGGGCACACCGGGGAGCTGTTTTTT. Translated, it gives CASSLGGGHTGELFF.

The chain has TRBV9 and TRBJ2-7; D may be TRBD1 (5 bases). V lost 3 bases and J 5 bases, leaving 18 bases between the germline ends. Germline CDR1 and CDR2: SGDLS and YYNGEE. CDR3 size: 15 residues. The CDR3 DNA is TGTGCCAGCAGCGGGGGCCCGGATACGAGGAACGAGCAGTACTTC. Translating it yields CASSGGPDTRNEQYF. Filled out from reference TRBV9 and TRBJ2-7, the complete variable domain reads DSGVTQTPKHLITATGQRVTLRCSPRSGDLSVYWYQQSLDQGLQFLIQYYNGEERAKGNILERFSAQQFPDLHSELNLSSLELGDSALYFCASSGGPDTRNEQYFGPGTRLTVT.

The chain couples TRBV29-1 to TRBJ2-1, with TRBD2 matching 10 bases. Per the germline V gene, CDR1 is SQVTM and CDR2 is ANQGSEA. The CDR3 is 17 residues long. Losses at the gene ends were 4 bases for V and 9 bases for J; bases not matched to a gene: 18. The CDR3 nucleotides are TGCAGCGTTGTGCTTTGGGGGAAGCGGGAGGGCCGGGGTGAGCAGTTCTTC. It is translated as CSVVLWGKREGRGEQFF.

The chain carries TRBV7-2 and TRBJ1-2, with a possible D match to TRBD1 (5 bases). This CDR3 is 15 amino acids long. Germline V gene lookup returns CDR1 SGHTA and CDR2 FQGNSA. Trimming took 1 base from V and 8 from J, leaving 17 bases between them. The CDR3 is CASSLVPGGLGGYTF. The CDR3 DNA reads TGTGCCAGCAGCTTAGTTCCGGGGGGGTTGGGCGGCTACACCTTC.

The CDR3 DNA reads TGTGCCAGCAGCGTAGTTAGCGGGAGCCGCGAGCAGTACTTC. It yields the protein CASSVVSGSREQYF. The V call is TRBV9, the J call TRBJ2-7, with 9 bases identical to TRBD2. Germline-derived CDR1 and CDR2 are SGDLS and YYNGEE. With V trimmed by 0 bases and J by 6 bases, 4 bases remained unmatched. This CDR3 is 14 amino acids long.

The V gene is TRBV2, the J gene TRBJ2-3; 9 bases align to TRBD1. J gave up 2 bases and V 8 bases, and 5 bases lay outside the gene matches. CDR1 and CDR2 (germline): SNHLY, FYNNEI. The CDR3 covers 14 residues. CDR3 bases: TGTGCCAGCTGGGGACAGGGAGACACAGATACGCAGTATTTT. Translating it yields CASWGQGDTDTQYF.

The rearrangement uses TRBV19 and TRBJ1-2; TRBD1 matches 9 bases. CDR1 is LNHDA, CDR2 SQIVND, per germline (reference sequence). This CDR3 is built from 12 residues. The CDR3 nucleotides read TGTGTCGCACAGGGGGCGAGAGATGGCTACACCTTC. This codes for CVAQGARDGYTF.

The chain couples TRBV10-3 to TRBJ1-1; D call uncertain. V was cut by 3 bases and J by 1 base, with 12 bases left in between. The CDR3 is made up of 15 amino acids. Germline CDR1 and CDR2: ENHRY and SYGVKD. This CDR3 is CAISDRGEKNTEAFF. The CDR3 nucleotides are TGTGCCATCAGTGATCGTGGTGAGAAGAACACTGAAGCTTTCTTT.

The V call is TRBV18, the J call TRBJ1-3, with D hard to call. The CDR3 contains 14 residues. Germline V gene lookup returns CDR1 KGHSH and CDR2 LQKENI. Trimming took off 3 bases at V and 4 bases at J, with 10 bases between the two ends. The CDR3 here is CASSPAGDGNTIYF. The CDR3 DNA sequence: TGTGCCAGCTCACCCGCGGGCGACGGAAACACCATATATTTT.